The next 8 T cell receptor beta chains were all read from a single sample in a study of T-cell memory formation after mild COVID-19. TCRdb called the 5' RACE reads again in MiXCR, with one record for every CDR3 protein. The sample consists of about 250,000 distinct CDR3 sequences, 15% of them appearing once. The sequencing sample was made of PBMCs or a T cell subset sorted from them (not recorded which). Receptors originate from an adult woman who had mild COVID-19 (a few samples of this study predate the infection). Cell type and time point are not known.

This clonotype appeared a few times. The rearrangement uses TRBV19 and TRBJ2-7; 10 bases match TRBD2. Losses at the gene ends were 1 base for V and 3 bases for J; bases not matched to a gene: 0. The CDR3 contains 14 residues. Germline-derived CDR1 and CDR2 are LNHDA and SQIVND (reference sequence). DNA of the CDR3: TGTGCCAGTAGTATAGCTAGCGGGGGCTACGAGCAGTACTTC. The encoded protein is CASSIASGGYEQYF.

The chain combines TRBV27 with TRBJ1-1; D gene ambiguous. Germline values: CDR1 MNHEY, CDR2 SMNVEV (reference sequence). CDR3 length equals 16 residues. Trimming shortened V by 4 bases and J by 0 bases, and 15 bases separated the two germline ends. Here the CDR3 reads CASSSDPRRVNTEAFF. The CDR3 nucleotides are TGTGCCAGCAGTTCGGACCCCCGTCGGGTGAACACTGAAGCTTTCTTT.

The genes are TRBV6-6 and TRBJ1-2; 8 nucleotides agree with TRBD1. This CDR3 is built from 13 residues. V lost 6 bases and J lost 3; bases outside the gene matches: 3. The germline gives CDR1 MNHNY, CDR2 SVGAGI (reference sequence). The CDR3 loop reads CASSQDRDYGYTF. The DNA of the CDR3 is TGTGCCAGCAGCCAGGACAGGGACTATGGCTACACCTTC.

This sequence joins TRBV5-1 and TRBJ2-1; D remains unclear. Germline lookup yields CDR1 SGHRS and CDR2 YFSETQ. The CDR3 loop spans 12 amino acids. Trimming stripped 5 bases from V and 8 bases from J, with 11 bases between. CDR3 sequence (DNA): TGCGCCAGCAGACTGTCGGCATATGAGCAGTTCTTC. This translates into CASRLSAYEQFF.

This clonotype was seen only a few times. This chain connects TRBV5-1 to TRBJ2-5, with D tentatively TRBD1 or TRBD2 (5 bases each). Germline lookup yields CDR1 SGHRS and CDR2 YFSETQ. The CDR3 runs 14 residues. The ends were cut back, 0 bases at V and 2 bases at J, with 8 bases in the middle. DNA for the CDR3: TGCGCCAGCAGCTTGGGCAGGGAGCAAGAGACCCAGTACTTC. It encodes CASSLGREQETQYF.

This clonotype showed up just a few times. The chain uses TRBV7-3 and TRBJ2-1, with TRBD2 as a possible D gene (8 bases). Trimming removed 5 bases from V and 2 bases from J, with 13 bases in between. The CDR3 sequence is 15 residues long. Per the germline V gene, CDR1 is SGHTA and CDR2 is FQGTGA. CDR3 bases: TGTGCCAGCAGCCCGGGAGGGACAGCCTACAATGAGCAGTTCTTC. Translating gives CASSPGGTAYNEQFF.

This clonotype was seen a few times. This sequence joins TRBV6-1 and TRBJ1-2; weak D call: TRBD1 (5 bases). The CDR3 runs to 15 residues. Trimming stripped 2 bases from V and 5 bases from J, with 15 bases between. CDR1 is MNHNS, CDR2 SASEGT, per germline. The CDR3 region has the DNA TGTGCCAGCAGTGAAAACCCCTTGGGGGGGTATGGCTACACCTTC. This codes for CASSENPLGGYGYTF.

The rearrangement uses TRBV12-3 or TRBV12-4 and TRBJ1-1, with TRBD1 as a possible D gene (6 bases). The germline V and J ends were trimmed by 4 bases and 5 bases, with 8 bases remaining between them. The CDR3 loop spans 12 amino acids. The CDR3 DNA reads TGTGCCAGCAGTTATGGGACAACTGAAGCTTTCTTT. Its protein is CASSYGTTEAFF.